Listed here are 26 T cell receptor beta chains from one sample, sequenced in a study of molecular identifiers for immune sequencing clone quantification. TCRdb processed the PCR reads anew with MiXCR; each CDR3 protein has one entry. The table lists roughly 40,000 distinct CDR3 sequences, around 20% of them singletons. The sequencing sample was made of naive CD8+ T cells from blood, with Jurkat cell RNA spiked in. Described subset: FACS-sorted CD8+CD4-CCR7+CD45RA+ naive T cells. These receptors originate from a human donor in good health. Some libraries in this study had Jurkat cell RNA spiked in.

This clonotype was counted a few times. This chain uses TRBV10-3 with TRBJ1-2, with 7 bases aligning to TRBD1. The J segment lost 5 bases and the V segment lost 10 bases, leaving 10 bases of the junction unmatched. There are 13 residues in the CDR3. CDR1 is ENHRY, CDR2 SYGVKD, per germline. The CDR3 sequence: CATWDSLLYGYTF. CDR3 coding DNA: TGTGCCACTTGGGACAGCCTCCTTTATGGCTACACCTTC.

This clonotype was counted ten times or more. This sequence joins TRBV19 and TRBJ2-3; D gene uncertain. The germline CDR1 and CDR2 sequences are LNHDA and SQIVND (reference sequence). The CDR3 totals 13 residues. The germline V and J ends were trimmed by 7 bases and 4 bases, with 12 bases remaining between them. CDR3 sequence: CASTTSNADTQYF. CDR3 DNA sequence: TGTGCCAGTACTACTTCAAACGCAGATACGCAGTATTTT.

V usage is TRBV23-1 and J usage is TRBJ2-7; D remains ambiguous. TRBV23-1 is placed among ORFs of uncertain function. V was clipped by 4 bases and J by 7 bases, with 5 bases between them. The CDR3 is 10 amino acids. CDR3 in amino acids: CASSRSEQYF. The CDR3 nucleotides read TGCGCCAGCAGTCGGTCGGAGCAGTACTTC.

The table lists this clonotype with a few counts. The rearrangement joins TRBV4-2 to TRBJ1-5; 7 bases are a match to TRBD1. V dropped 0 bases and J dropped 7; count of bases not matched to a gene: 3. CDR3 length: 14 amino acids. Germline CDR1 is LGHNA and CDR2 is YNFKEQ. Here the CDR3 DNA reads TGTGCCAGCAGCCAAGAACAGGGGCAGCAGCCCCAGCATTTT. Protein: CASSQEQGQQPQHF.

CDR3 in amino acids: CASSLAKSYEQYF. In DNA form, the CDR3 reads TGTGCCAGCAGTCTAGCGAAGTCCTACGAGCAGTACTTC. This chain uses TRBV6-5 with TRBJ2-7; the D gene is possibly TRBD2 (6 bases). The length of the CDR3 is 13 residues. Trimming stripped 5 bases from V and 1 base from J, with 9 bases between. Per germline, CDR1 MNHEY and CDR2 SVGAGI.

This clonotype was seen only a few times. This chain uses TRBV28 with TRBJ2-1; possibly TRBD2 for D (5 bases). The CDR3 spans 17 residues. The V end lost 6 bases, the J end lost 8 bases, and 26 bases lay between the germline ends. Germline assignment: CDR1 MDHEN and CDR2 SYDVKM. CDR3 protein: CASSPLTGSHGDDEQFF. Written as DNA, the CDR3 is TGTGCCAGCAGCCCCCTTACGGGGAGCCACGGTGACGATGAGCAGTTCTTC.

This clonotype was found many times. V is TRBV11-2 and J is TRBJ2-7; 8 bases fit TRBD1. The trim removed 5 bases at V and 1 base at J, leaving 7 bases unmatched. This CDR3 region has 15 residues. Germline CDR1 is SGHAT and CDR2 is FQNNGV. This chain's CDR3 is CASSDRGAGSYEQYF. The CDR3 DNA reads TGTGCCAGCAGCGACAGGGGCGCCGGGTCCTACGAGCAGTACTTC.

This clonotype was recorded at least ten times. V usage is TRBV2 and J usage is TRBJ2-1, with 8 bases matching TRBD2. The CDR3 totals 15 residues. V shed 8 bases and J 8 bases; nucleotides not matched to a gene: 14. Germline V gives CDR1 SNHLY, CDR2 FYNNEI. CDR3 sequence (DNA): TGTGCCAGCCAGAATGGGGGGCGGGAGGTCGATGAGCAGTTCTTC. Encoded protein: CASQNGGREVDEQFF.

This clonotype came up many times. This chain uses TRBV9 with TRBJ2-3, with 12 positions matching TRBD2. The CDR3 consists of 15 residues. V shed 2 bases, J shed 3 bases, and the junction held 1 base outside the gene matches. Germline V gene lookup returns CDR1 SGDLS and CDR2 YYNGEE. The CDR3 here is CASSVGTSGTDTQYF. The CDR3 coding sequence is TGTGCCAGCAGCGTGGGGACTAGCGGGACAGATACGCAGTATTTT.

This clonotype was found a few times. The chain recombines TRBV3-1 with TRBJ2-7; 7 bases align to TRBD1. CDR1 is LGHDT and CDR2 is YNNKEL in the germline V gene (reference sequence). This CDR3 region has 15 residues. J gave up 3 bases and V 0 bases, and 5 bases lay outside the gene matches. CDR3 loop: CASSQERGPGYEQYF. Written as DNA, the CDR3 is TGTGCCAGCAGCCAAGAGAGGGGGCCCGGCTACGAGCAGTACTTC.

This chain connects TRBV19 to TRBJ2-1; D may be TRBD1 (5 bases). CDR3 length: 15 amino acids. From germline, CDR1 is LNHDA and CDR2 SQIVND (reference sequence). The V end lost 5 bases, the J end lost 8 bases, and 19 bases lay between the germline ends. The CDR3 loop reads CASSFGSGLLHEQFF. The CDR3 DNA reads TGTGCCAGTAGTTTTGGGTCAGGGCTTTTGCATGAGCAGTTCTTC.

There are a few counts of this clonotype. CDR3 sequence (DNA): TGTGCCAGCAGCCCAAGTGGGACCTCCAATGAGCAGTTCTTC. This sequence encodes CASSPSGTSNEQFF. The chain carries TRBV6-2 or TRBV6-3 and TRBJ2-1, with D perhaps assigned TRBD1 or TRBD2 (5 bases each). Trimming cost V 6 bases and J 6 bases, with 15 bases left between them. CDR1 is MNHEY, CDR2 SVGEGT, per germline. This CDR3 comprises 14 residues.

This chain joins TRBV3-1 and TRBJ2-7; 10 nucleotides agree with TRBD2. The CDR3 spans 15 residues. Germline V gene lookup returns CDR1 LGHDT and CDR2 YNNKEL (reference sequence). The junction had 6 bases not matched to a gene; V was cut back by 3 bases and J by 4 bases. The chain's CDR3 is CASSQATSGLYEQYF. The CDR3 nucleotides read TGTGCCAGCAGCCAGGCGACTAGCGGGCTATACGAGCAGTACTTC.

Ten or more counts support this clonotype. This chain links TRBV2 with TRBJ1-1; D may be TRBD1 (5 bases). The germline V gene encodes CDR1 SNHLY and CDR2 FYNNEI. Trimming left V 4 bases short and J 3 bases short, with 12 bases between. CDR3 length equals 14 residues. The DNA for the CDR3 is TGTGCCAGCAGTGTGGGGGTTTCGGACACTGAAGCTTTCTTT. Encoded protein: CASSVGVSDTEAFF.

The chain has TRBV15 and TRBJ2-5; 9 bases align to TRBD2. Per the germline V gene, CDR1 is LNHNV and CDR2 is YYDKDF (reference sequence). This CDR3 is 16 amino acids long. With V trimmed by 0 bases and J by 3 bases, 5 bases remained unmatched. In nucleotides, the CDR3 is TGTGCCACCAGCAGAGATCGGACTAGCGCCAAAGAGACCCAGTACTTC. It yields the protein CATSRDRTSAKETQYF. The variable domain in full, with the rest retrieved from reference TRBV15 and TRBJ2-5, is DAMVIQNPRYQVTQFGKPVTLSCSQTLNHNVMYWYQQKSSQAPKLLFHYYDKDFNNEADTPDNFQSRRPNTSFCFLDIRSPGLGDTAMYLCATSRDRTSAKETQYFGPGTRLLVL.

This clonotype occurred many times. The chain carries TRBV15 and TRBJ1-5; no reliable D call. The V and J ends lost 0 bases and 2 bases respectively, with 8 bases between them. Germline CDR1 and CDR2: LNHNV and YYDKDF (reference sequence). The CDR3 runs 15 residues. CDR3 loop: CATSRERVRNQPQHF. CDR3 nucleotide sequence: TGTGCCACCAGCAGAGAGAGGGTACGCAATCAGCCCCAGCATTTT.

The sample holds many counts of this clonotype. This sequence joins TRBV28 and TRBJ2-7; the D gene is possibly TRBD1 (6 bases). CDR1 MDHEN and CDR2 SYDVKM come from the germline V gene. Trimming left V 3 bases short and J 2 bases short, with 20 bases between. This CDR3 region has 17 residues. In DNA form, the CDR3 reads TGTGCCAGCAGTTTCCGGACAGCCCCTATCCTAGCCTACGAGCAGTACTTC. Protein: CASSFRTAPILAYEQYF.

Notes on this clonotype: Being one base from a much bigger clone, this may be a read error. CDR3 nucleotide sequence: TGTGCCAGCAGTGACCCACCCTCCTACGAGCGGTACTTC. Protein product: CASSDPPSYERYF. The chain is built from TRBV2 and TRBJ2-7; D is unresolved. The CDR3 sequence is 13 residues long. The V gene's germline CDR1 is SNHLY and CDR2 FYNNEI. Looking up the rest from reference TRBV2 and TRBJ2-7 gives the full variable domain: EPEVTQTPSHQVTQMGQEVILRCVPISNHLYFYWYRQILGQKVEFLVSFYNNEISEKSEIFDDQFSVERPDGSNFTLKIRSTKLEDSAMYFCASSDPPSYERYFGPGTRLTVT.

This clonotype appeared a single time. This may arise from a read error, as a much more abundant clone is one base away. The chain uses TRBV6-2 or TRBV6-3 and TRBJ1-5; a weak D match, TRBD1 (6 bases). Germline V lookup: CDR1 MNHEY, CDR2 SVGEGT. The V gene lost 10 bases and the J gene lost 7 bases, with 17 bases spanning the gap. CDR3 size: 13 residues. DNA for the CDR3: TGTGCCACCACCGACAGGAGGGACCAGCCCCAGCATTTT. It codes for CATTDRRDQPQHF.

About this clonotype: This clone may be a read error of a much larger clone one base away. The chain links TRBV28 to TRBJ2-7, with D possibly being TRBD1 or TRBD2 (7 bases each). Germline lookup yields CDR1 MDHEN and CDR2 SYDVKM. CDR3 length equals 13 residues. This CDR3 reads CTSSYRGGGEQYF. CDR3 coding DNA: TGTACCAGCAGTTACAGGGGAGGGGGCGAGCAGTACTTC.

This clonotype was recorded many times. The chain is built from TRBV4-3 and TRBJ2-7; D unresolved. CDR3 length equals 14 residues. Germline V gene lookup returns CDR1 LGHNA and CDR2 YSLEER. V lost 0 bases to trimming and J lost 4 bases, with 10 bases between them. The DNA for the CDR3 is TGCGCCAGCAGCCAAGATAGGGCGGCTTACGAGCAGTACTTC. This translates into CASSQDRAAYEQYF.

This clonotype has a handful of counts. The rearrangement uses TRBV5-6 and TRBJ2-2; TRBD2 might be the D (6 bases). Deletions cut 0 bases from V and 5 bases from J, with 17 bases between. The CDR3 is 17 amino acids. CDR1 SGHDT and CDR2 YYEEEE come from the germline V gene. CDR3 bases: TGTGCCAGCAGCTTGGGACTAGTGGGAGTGAGAACCGGGGAGCTGTTTTTT. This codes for CASSLGLVGVRTGELFF.

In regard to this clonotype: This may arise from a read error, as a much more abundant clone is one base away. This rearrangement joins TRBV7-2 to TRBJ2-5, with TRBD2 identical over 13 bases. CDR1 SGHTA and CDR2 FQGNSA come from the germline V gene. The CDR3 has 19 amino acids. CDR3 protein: CVSSQRPLAGGRDQETQYF. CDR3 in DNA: TGTGTCAGCAGCCAAAGACCACTAGCGGGAGGGCGCGACCAAGAGACCCAGTACTTC.

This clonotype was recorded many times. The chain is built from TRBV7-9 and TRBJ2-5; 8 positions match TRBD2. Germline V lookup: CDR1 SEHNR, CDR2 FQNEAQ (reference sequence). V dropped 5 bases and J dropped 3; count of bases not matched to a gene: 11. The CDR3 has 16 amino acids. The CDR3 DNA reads TGTGCCAGCAGCCCGACCGGTTGGCGGGAGGAAGAGACCCAGTACTTC. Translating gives CASSPTGWREEETQYF. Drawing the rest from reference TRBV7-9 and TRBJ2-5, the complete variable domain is DTGVSQNPRHKITKRGQNVTFRCDPISEHNRLYWYRQTLGQGPEFLTYFQNEAQLEKSRLLSDRFSAERPKGSFSTLEIQRTEQGDSAMYLCASSPTGWREEETQYFGPGTRLLVL.

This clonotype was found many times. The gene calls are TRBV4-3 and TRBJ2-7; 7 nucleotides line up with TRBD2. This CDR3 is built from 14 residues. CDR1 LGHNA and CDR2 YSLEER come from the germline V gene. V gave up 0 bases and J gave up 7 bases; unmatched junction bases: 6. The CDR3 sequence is CASSQDPWEGEQYF. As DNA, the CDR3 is TGCGCCAGCAGCCAAGACCCGTGGGAGGGGGAGCAGTACTTC.

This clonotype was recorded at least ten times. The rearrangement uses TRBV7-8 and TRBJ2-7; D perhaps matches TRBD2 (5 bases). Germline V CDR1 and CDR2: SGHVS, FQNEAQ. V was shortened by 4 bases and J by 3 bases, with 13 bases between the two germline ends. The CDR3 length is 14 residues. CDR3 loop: CASSSATGGYEQYF. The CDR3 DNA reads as TGTGCCAGCAGCTCTGCCACCGGAGGCTACGAGCAGTACTTC. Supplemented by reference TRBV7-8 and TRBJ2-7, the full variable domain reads GAGVSQSPRYKVAKRGQDVALRCDPISGHVSLFWYQQALGQGPEFLTYFQNEAQLDKSGLPSDRFFAERPEGSVSTLKIQRTQQEDSAVYLCASSSATGGYEQYFGPGTRLTVT.